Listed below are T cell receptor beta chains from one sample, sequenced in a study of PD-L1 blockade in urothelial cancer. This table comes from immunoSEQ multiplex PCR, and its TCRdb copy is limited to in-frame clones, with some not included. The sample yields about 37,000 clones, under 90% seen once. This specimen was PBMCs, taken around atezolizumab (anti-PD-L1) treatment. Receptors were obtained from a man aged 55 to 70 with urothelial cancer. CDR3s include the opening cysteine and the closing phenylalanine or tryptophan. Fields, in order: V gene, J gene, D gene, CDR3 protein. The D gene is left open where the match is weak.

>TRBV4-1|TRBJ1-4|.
CASTGVGRTNEKLFF
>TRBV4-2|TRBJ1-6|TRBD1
CASSQERQGANSPLHF
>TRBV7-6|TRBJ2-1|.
CASSLVWGDEQFF
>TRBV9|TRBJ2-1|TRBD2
CASSGPGLAGGTNNEQFF
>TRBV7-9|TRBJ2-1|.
CASSPYNEQFF
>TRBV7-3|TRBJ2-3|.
CASSPQGPTDTQYF
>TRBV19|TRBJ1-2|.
CVAKGRDGGYTF
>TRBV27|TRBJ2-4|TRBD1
CASSLGQGTYF
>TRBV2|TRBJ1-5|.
CASKGRVSNQPQHF
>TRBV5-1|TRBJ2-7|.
CASSLVPGSNEQYF
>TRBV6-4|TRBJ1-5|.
CASSDSGIGENQPQHF
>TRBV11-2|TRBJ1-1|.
CASSRPGGAGQAFF
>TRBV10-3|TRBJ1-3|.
CAISTGSGNTIYF
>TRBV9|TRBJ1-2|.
CASSPSTGAEGYTF
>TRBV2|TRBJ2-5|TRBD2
CASRPGLAVQETQYF
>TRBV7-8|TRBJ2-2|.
CASSLVGGRNTGELFF
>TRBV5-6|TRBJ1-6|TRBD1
CASSRKLTGANNSPLHF
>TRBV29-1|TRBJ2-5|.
CSVGGRSETQYF
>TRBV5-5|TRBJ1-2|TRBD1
CASSRGQSYGYTF
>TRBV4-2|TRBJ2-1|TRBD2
CASSESGRAGGMNEQFF
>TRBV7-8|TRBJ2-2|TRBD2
CASSLGSGGNTGELFF
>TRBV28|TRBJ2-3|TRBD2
CASSLLTSGYTDTQYF
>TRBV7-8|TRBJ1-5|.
CASSLGRGISNQPQHF
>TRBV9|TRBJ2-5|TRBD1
CASSVGDRDRETQYF
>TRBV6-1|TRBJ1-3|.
CASNFRADSGNTIYF
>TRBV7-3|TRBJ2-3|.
CASSRTVRTDTQYF
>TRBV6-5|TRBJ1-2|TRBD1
CASSPGQGYPYGYTF
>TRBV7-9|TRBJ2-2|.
CASSLGRDTGELFF
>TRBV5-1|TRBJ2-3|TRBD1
CASSSTWTGNTDTQYF
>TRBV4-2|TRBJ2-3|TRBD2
CASSQDRGAGDSTDTQYF
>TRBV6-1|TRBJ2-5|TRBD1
CASSRGTDKEETQYF
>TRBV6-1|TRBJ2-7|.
CASSDRDYEQYF
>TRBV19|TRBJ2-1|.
CASSIRGYNEQFF
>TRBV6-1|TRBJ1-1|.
CASSQIGIPAAEAFF
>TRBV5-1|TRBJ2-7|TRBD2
CASSTEVSGAIQTYEQYF
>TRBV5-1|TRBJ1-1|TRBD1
CASSWGQGLNTEAFF
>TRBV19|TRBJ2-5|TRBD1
CASKGQGVETQYF
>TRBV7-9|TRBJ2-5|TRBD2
CAVKIAGGDQETQYF
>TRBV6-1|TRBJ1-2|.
CATFTGTGYTF
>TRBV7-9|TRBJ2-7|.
CASSWRDGEQYF
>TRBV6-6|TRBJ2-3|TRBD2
CASRTSGGPGDTQYF
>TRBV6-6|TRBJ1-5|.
CASSSNQPQHF
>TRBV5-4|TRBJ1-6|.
CASSLAGAESPLHF
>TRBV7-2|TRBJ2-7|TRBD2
CASSLSGGTYEQYF
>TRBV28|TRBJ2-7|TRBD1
CASSLRQGSLDF
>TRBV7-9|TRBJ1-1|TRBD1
CASSRGQENTEAFF
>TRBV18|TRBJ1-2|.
CASSPPEGAYGYTF
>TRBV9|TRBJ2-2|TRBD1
CASSRRQGAGELFF
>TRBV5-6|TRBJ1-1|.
CASSLGGWDTEAFF
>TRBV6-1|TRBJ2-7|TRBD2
CASSASGGSYEQYF
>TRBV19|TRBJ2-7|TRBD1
CASRETGTGPYEQYF
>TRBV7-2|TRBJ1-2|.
CASSLAEGYGYTF
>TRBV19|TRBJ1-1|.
CASSTGFLNTEAFF
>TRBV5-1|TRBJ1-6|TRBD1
CASSFDRDNSPLHF
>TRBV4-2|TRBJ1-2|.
CASSQVRDYGYTF
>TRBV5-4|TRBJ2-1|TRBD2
CASTALGGGYNEQFF
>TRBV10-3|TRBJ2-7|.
CAISAVSMRTEPLRPLREQYF